This T cell receptor (beta chain) was sequenced during a study of T cell responses to AZD1222 COVID-19 vaccine (dated by TCRdb to the early 2020s). For context, the study as a whole: AZD1222 recipients whose second dose came at about 4 weeks and those whose second dose came at about 12 weeks were combined into one group, since spike-specific TCR depth and breadth did not differ between the two schedules. A total of 233 trial participants underwent TCR sequencing, of whom roughly 210 had received two doses of AZD1222 and about 25 had received two doses of the MenACWY control vaccine. Trial participants were enrolled by age into 18-55, 56-69 and 70-plus year subgroups, with 148, 28 and 57 TCR-sequenced participants respectively. Results the study describes overall, beyond this receptor: Reportedly, close to half of the unique spike-specific TCRs recognized epitopes lying outside the regions that are mutated in the B.1.351 and B.1.1.7 variants. No day 14 peak-response samples were available, so repertoires were characterized only after the peak T cell response. Most participants were white British and females outnumbered males, and the authors suggested that clonal diversity may have been underestimated. Conclusions about previously exposed vaccinees are limited because only five to seven AZD1222 recipients were SARS-CoV-2 seropositive at baseline. The 56-69-year group was small, and its depth increase did not reach significance, likely because of low power. After two AZD1222 doses, both the breadth and the depth of spike-specific TCRs were significantly higher than at day 0 and than in MenACWY recipients. CD4 TCRs associated with the vaccine covered the entire spike protein, and the dominant responses were in regions 160-218 and 743-854.

The CDR3 has 12 amino acids, counting the end cysteine and phenylalanine. The kept DNA is CDR3 alone, 36 bases in frame from the first base. V is clipped by 2 bases and J by 4 bases, and the sequence between their germline boundaries is 5 bases long. The germline V gene yields MNHEY for CDR1 and SVGEGT for CDR2. This clone was counted between two and nine times. The antigen this receptor binds is unknown. Base-call qualities are not available, and no considerably larger clone is one nucleotide away. Sample time point, as interpreted from the label and publication: baseline before first vaccination. Vaccinee samples were obtained from the UK trials COV001 and COV002, which included a single-blind randomized controlled phase 2/3 trial of AZD1222 (ChAdOx1 nCoV-19) in healthy adults. For TCRbeta chain sequencing, PBMC samples from trial participants were taken at day 0 and at day 28 after the second dose.

The CDR3 regions of human TCRbeta chains were analyzed by immunosequencing. The authors' pipeline ran thus. Repertoire TCRs were checked for matches against a reference library of SARS-CoV-2-specific TCRs that had been generated using the MIRA antigen-specificity platform. Breadth meant the fraction of unique TCRs that were SARS-CoV-2-associated, whereas depth meant the fraction of total T cells that were SARS-CoV-2-associated. Using the MIRA data, each spike-specific TCR was mapped to the spike region that the TCR reacts to and placed in a CD4 or CD8 class. Log10-transformed breadth and depth values were compared by one-way ANOVA with Sidak's multiple comparisons tests. Not all clones reach the TCRdb copy of this immuneACCESS table, which keeps in-frame sequences only. Checked studies attribute under half of the gap to unresolved V genes and leave the rest unexplained. D and trimming come from the DNA, and the V and J calls and clone size come from that table. A total of roughly 120,000 clones appear in this sample, around 84% of them only once. 10% to 15% of the sample is held by the ten biggest clonotypes.

Here the chain combines TRBV6-2 or TRBV6-3 and TRBJ1-2; the D gene cannot be named for sure. The material was peripheral blood, obtained on day 0 of AZD1222 vaccination. The clonotype was recovered from an adult in good health. The CDR3 has the sequence CASSYAPYGYTF. In nucleotide form, the sequence is TGTGCCAGCAGTTACGCTCCCTATGGCTACACCTTC.